The clone carrying this TCR beta chain was detected a few times. What it binds is unknown. Trimming took 6 bases from V and 0 from J, leaving 15 bases between them. Germline V gene sequence: CDR1 MDHEN, CDR2 SYDVKM. The CDR3 spans 16 residues. The sample belongs to a study of T cells in localized non-small cell lung cancer. Study findings and constraints: Peak T cell clonality was found in uninvolved adjacent lung, exceeding tumor. Within adjacent lung there appeared a median about 54 of the top 100 tumor clones. There was an association of higher blood T cell density with longer overall survival.

Only in-frame clones appear in the TCRdb table, and some are missing; sequencing was by immunoSEQ multiplex PCR. The data hold around 26,000 clones, with 85% to 90% observed a single time. This specimen was peripheral blood, taken before any cancer treatment. The source is a woman between 18 and 50 years old with stage I lung adenocarcinoma. The rearrangement links TRBV28 to TRBJ1-3, with unresolved D. The CDR3 coding sequence is TGTGCCAGCAGCCCACCCCAGTTTTTCTCTGGAAACACCATATATTTT. It yields the protein CASSPPQFFSGNTIYF. Together with reference TRBV28 and TRBJ1-3, the CDR3 gives the full variable domain: DVKVTQSSRYLVKRTGEKVFLECVQDMDHENMFWYRQDPGLGLRLIYFSYDVKMKEKGDIPEGYSVSREKKERFSLILESASTNQTSMYLCASSPPQFFSGNTIYFGEGSWLTVV.